What follows are 30 T cell receptor beta chains derived from one specimen sequenced in a study of blood T cells in healthy people across ages. It was with a sample-barcoded 5' primer and a J-beta primer mix that a second PCR of roughly 7 to 12 cycles was run. One entry per CDR3 protein results from TCRdb running MiXCR on the 5' RACE reads. The sample records hundreds of thousands of distinct CDR3 sequences, approximately 29% being singletons. Specimen: blood. Every receptor here comes from an elderly woman in good health.

This clonotype was seen more than once but under ten times. A much larger clone sits a single nucleotide away, making a read error possible. The rearrangement uses TRBV7-9 and TRBJ1-2; the D is unclear. V lost 1 base and J 6 bases, leaving 6 bases between the germline ends. Germline CDR1 is SEHNR and CDR2 is FQNEAQ (reference sequence). This CDR3 region has 12 residues. The CDR3 coding sequence is TGTGCCAGCAGCTTAGTACGGGATGGCTACACCTTC. Its protein product is CASSLVRDGYTF.

This clonotype was seen only a few times. The chain combines TRBV20-1 with TRBJ1-1, with TRBD1 identical over 10 bases. Germline values: CDR1 DFQATT, CDR2 SNEGSKA (reference sequence). The CDR3 is made up of 17 amino acids. Unmatched junction bases numbered 11, after V lost 4 bases and J lost 0 bases. The CDR3 loop reads CSANPGTGDIMNTEAFF. The CDR3 DNA follows: TGCAGTGCTAATCCCGGGACAGGGGATATCATGAACACTGAAGCTTTCTTT.

This clonotype was picked up many times. The chain combines TRBV2 with TRBJ2-1, with D tentatively TRBD2 (6 bases). The CDR3 totals 15 residues. From germline, CDR1 is SNHLY and CDR2 FYNNEI. Trimming removed 2 bases at V and 4 bases at J, with 12 bases between. The CDR3 coding sequence is TGTGCCAGCAGTGAAAGCCGGGGGATTTACAATGAGCAGTTCTTC. This encodes CASSESRGIYNEQFF.

V usage is TRBV20-1 and J usage is TRBJ1-1, with D tentatively TRBD1 (6 bases). This CDR3 spans 14 amino acids. V lost 2 bases, J lost 4 bases, and 14 bases lay in between. Germline CDR1 reads DFQATT; CDR2 reads SNEGSKA (reference sequence). DNA of the CDR3: TGCAGTGCTAGAAACAGGGCTCTCGGCACTGAAGCTTTCTTT. Translated, it gives CSARNRALGTEAFF.

The rearrangement links TRBV7-2 to TRBJ2-1; 9 bases align to TRBD1. The germline CDR1 and CDR2 sequences are SGHTA and FQGNSA. This CDR3 region has 15 residues. Trimming took 2 bases from V and 7 from J; bases not matched to a gene: 6. CDR3 in DNA: TGTGCCAGCAGCTTATCCGGGACAGGGATAAATGAGCAGTTCTTC. Translation: CASSLSGTGINEQFF.

The J gene is TRBJ2-3, the V gene TRBV6-6; TRBD1 matches at 8 bases. J gave up 5 bases and V 8 bases, and 6 bases lay outside the gene matches. CDR1 is MNHNY and CDR2 is SVGAGI in the germline V gene (reference sequence). This CDR3 contains 13 residues. The CDR3 sequence: CASSDRVRDTQYF. The CDR3 nucleotides read TGTGCCAGCTCGGACAGGGTGAGAGATACGCAGTATTTT.

J is TRBJ2-2 and V is TRBV9, with no clear D. This CDR3 comprises 14 residues. V lost 0 bases and J 2 bases, leaving 5 bases between the germline ends. Germline V gene sequence: CDR1 SGDLS, CDR2 YYNGEE. The CDR3 DNA follows: TGTGCCAGCAGCGTAGCCGGAAACACCGGGGAGCTGTTTTTT. This sequence encodes CASSVAGNTGELFF.

This clonotype has a count of ten or more. The V gene is TRBV4-3, the J gene TRBJ1-2; D uncertain. In germline, CDR1 is LGHNA, CDR2 YSLEER. This CDR3 comprises 15 residues. The V end was cut by 0 bases, the J end by 8 bases, with 16 bases between. CDR3 bases: TGCGCCAGCAGCCAAGATCAGCAAAGGGTTGAAGGCTACACCTTC. Translation: CASSQDQQRVEGYTF.

J is TRBJ1-2 and V is TRBV5-1, with D perhaps matching TRBD1 (5 bases). V gave up 3 bases and J gave up 2 bases, with 8 bases separating them. Germline-derived CDR1 and CDR2 are SGHRS and YFSETQ. The CDR3 extends over 13 amino acids. CDR3 in amino acids: CASSWTQNYGYTF. CDR3 coding DNA: TGCGCCAGCAGCTGGACACAGAACTATGGCTACACCTTC.

The V and J genes are TRBV28 and TRBJ2-7, with D possibly being TRBD1 or TRBD2 (6 bases each). The V end lost 4 bases, the J end lost 7 bases, and 17 bases lay between the germline ends. The CDR3 totals 14 residues. Germline V gene data show CDR1 as MDHEN and CDR2 as SYDVKM. The CDR3 nucleotides are TGTGCCAGCAGTTGTAGGGGGGACCGGCGGGAGCAGTACTTC. It specifies CASSCRGDRREQYF.

The table lists this clonotype with many counts. This chain connects TRBV30 to TRBJ2-1; D ambiguous. CDR3 length: 13 residues. With 5 bases removed from V and 9 bases from J, the gap between germline ends came to 17 bases. Germline CDR1 GTSNPN, CDR2 SVGIG (reference sequence). The CDR3 is CAWGRGTWGEQFF. The CDR3 DNA is TGTGCCTGGGGGCGAGGCACCTGGGGTGAGCAGTTCTTC.

A note on this clonotype: This may arise from a read error, as a much more abundant clone is one base away. This sequence joins TRBV7-2 and TRBJ1-2; no firm D call. V was pared by 7 bases and J by 10 bases, with 16 bases between. Germline CDR1 and CDR2: SGHTA and FQGNSA. The CDR3 contains 12 residues. CDR3 protein: CASNSRWTLYTF. CDR3 in DNA: TGTGCCAGCAACTCCCGATGGACTCTCTACACCTTC.

A few counts support this clonotype. Possible read error: a much larger clone is one base away. The chain has TRBV7-3 and TRBJ2-7; D could derive from TRBD1 or TRBD2 (5 bases each). Trimming left V 3 bases short and J 10 bases short, with 25 bases between. Germline V gives CDR1 SGHTA, CDR2 FQGTGA. The CDR3 sequence is 16 residues long. The CDR3 coding sequence is TGTGCCAGCAGCTTTTGGGGGTCTGAGGCTCTAGAGGCCCAGTACTTC. Translated: CASSFWGSEALEAQYF.

This clonotype was seen more than once but under ten times. The chain uses TRBV30 and TRBJ1-2, with D possibly being TRBD1 (6 bases). Germline values: CDR1 GTSNPN, CDR2 SVGIG (reference sequence). This CDR3 spans 13 amino acids. The V and J ends lost 3 bases and 4 bases respectively, with 12 bases between them. CDR3 sequence: CAWRAGAIYGYTF. DNA for the CDR3: TGTGCCTGGAGGGCGGGGGCCATCTATGGCTACACCTTC.

This clonotype showed up many times. This chain links TRBV4-3 with TRBJ2-1; 10 positions agree with TRBD2. The CDR3 spans 16 residues. The germline V gene has CDR1 LGHNA and CDR2 YSLEER. With V trimmed by 0 bases and J by 6 bases, 5 bases remained unmatched. CDR3: CASSQESGGASNEQFF. DNA for the CDR3: TGCGCCAGCAGCCAAGAAAGCGGGGGGGCGTCCAATGAGCAGTTCTTC.

This clonotype appeared a few times. This may be a read error, as it is one base from a much larger clone. V gene TRBV5-6 combines with J gene TRBJ1-2; unclear D gene. With 4 bases removed from V and 7 bases from J, the gap between germline ends came to 8 bases. This CDR3 spans 11 amino acids. The germline gives CDR1 SGHDT, CDR2 YYEEEE. The CDR3 sequence is CASSPCSGYTF. The CDR3 DNA is TGTGCCAGCAGCCCTTGCTCTGGCTACACCTTC.

The chain is built from TRBV6-5 and TRBJ2-7, with a possible D match to TRBD1 (5 bases). The CDR3 sequence is 14 residues long. The germline V gene encodes CDR1 MNHEY and CDR2 SVGAGI. Trimming pared 6 bases from V and 0 bases from J, leaving 12 bases between. CDR3 protein: CASRTGHSSYEQYF. The CDR3 coding sequence is TGTGCCAGCAGAACAGGACACAGCTCCTACGAGCAGTACTTC.

The chain is built from TRBV2 and TRBJ1-6, with D possibly being TRBD1 (5 bases). Germline CDR1 reads SNHLY; CDR2 reads FYNNEI. Trimming stripped 4 bases from V and 7 bases from J, with 11 bases between. The CDR3 contains 14 residues. The DNA of the CDR3 is TGTGCCAGCAGTGTTCTGGGGCGCAATTCACCCCTCCACTTT. Translated: CASSVLGRNSPLHF. The entire variable domain, with the rest obtained from reference TRBV2 and TRBJ1-6, is as follows: EPEVTQTPSHQVTQMGQEVILRCVPISNHLYFYWYRQILGQKVEFLVSFYNNEISEKSEIFDDQFSVERPDGSNFTLKIRSTKLEDSAMYFCASSVLGRNSPLHFGNGTRLTVT.

This clonotype showed up just a few times. This chain uses TRBV2 with TRBJ1-2; D unclear. Trimming left V 1 base short and J 1 base short, with 10 bases between. This CDR3 is 15 amino acids long. Per the germline V gene, CDR1 is SNHLY and CDR2 is FYNNEI. CDR3 sequence reads: CASSEGLRDNYGYTF. In DNA, the CDR3 is TGTGCCAGCAGTGAAGGTCTGCGGGATAACTATGGCTACACCTTC. Looking up the rest from reference TRBV2 and TRBJ1-2 gives the full variable domain: EPEVTQTPSHQVTQMGQEVILRCVPISNHLYFYWYRQILGQKVEFLVSFYNNEISEKSEIFDDQFSVERPDGSNFTLKIRSTKLEDSAMYFCASSEGLRDNYGYTFGSGTRLTVV.

This clonotype was detected ten times or more. V gene TRBV9 combines with J gene TRBJ2-7; possibly TRBD2 for D (6 bases). Trimming took 3 bases from V and 0 from J, leaving 13 bases between them. The CDR3 is 15 residues long. Germline values: CDR1 SGDLS, CDR2 YYNGEE. CDR3 coding DNA: TGTGCCAGCAGCGGCGGGACGGGAAGCTCCTACGAGCAGTACTTC. Encoded protein: CASSGGTGSSYEQYF.

This chain joins TRBV7-8 and TRBJ1-5; D unclear. Germline CDR1 and CDR2: SGHVS and FQNEAQ. This CDR3 region has 15 residues. V lost 5 bases to trimming and J lost 3 bases, with 14 bases between them. CDR3 bases: TGTGCCAGCAGCCAGAGCATCAGAGCCAATCAGCCCCAGCATTTT. Encoded protein: CASSQSIRANQPQHF.

This clonotype appeared many times. The genes are TRBV7-2 and TRBJ2-3; 7 positions agree with TRBD1. Germline CDR1 reads SGHTA; CDR2 reads FQGNSA. With V trimmed by 3 bases and J by 2 bases, 5 bases remained unmatched. This CDR3 is 15 amino acids long. DNA of the CDR3: TGTGCCAGCAGCTTGGACAGGACCTACACAGATACGCAGTATTTT. It codes for CASSLDRTYTDTQYF. Using reference TRBV7-2 and TRBJ2-3 for the parts outside the CDR3, the full variable domain is GAGVSQSPSNKVTEKGKDVELRCDPISGHTALYWYRQSLGQGLEFLIYFQGNSAPDKSGLPSDRFSAERTGGSVSTLTIQRTQQEDSAVYLCASSLDRTYTDTQYFGPGTRLTVL.

Comments on this clonotype: An end of the junction does not agree with germline; a read error may underlie this. This chain connects TRBV11-2 to TRBJ2-5; 13 nucleotides match TRBD2. Germline CDR1 SGHAT, CDR2 FQNNGV. This CDR3 contains 16 residues. CDR3 residues: CASSPTSGGSQVTQYF. Written as DNA, the CDR3 is TGTGCCAGCAGCCCGACTAGCGGGGGGTCACAAGTGACCCAGTACTTC.

This clonotype has a count of ten or more. DNA of the CDR3: TGTGCCAGCAGCCACCGAGCAGTCCCTAGCTCCTACGAGCAGTACTTC. Translation: CASSHRAVPSSYEQYF. V usage is TRBV7-6 and J usage is TRBJ2-7, with D unclear. There are 16 residues in the CDR3. CDR1 is SGHVS and CDR2 is FNYEAQ in the germline V gene. The germline V and J ends were trimmed by 5 bases and 0 bases, with 17 bases remaining between them. Full variable domain (rest looked up from reference TRBV7-6 and TRBJ2-7): GAGVSQSPRYKVTKRGQDVALRCDPISGHVSLYWYRQALGQGPEFLTYFNYEAQQDKSGLPNDRFSAERPEGSISTLTIQRTEQRDSAMYRCASSHRAVPSSYEQYFGPGTRLTVT.

The chain has TRBV28 and TRBJ1-4, with D perhaps TRBD1 (5 bases). The CDR3 loop spans 15 amino acids. Trimming shortened V by 3 bases and J by 8 bases, and 16 bases separated the two germline ends. Germline CDR1 and CDR2: MDHEN and SYDVKM. The CDR3 reads CASSFEGTQQEKLFF. CDR3 sequence (DNA): TGTGCCAGCAGTTTTGAAGGGACTCAGCAAGAAAAACTGTTTTTT.

This clonotype came up many times. The chain joins TRBV7-3 to TRBJ2-5, with D possibly being TRBD1 (5 bases). V was shortened by 4 bases and J by 5 bases, with 17 bases between the two germline ends. This CDR3 is built from 15 residues. Germline loops: CDR1 SGHTA, CDR2 FQGTGA. The CDR3, as DNA: TGTGCCAGCAGCTCGGCAGGGTCTCGGTTGGAGACCCAGTACTTC. This codes for CASSSAGSRLETQYF.

This clonotype was recorded at least ten times. V and J are TRBV4-2 and TRBJ1-6, with D hard to call. The CDR3 extends over 16 amino acids. Germline CDR1 and CDR2: LGHNA and YNFKEQ. Trimming took 7 bases from V and 0 from J, leaving 13 bases between them. The CDR3 DNA is TGTGCCAGCACCCTAGATCTGAGCTCCTATAATTCACCCCTCCACTTT. Translated: CASTLDLSSYNSPLHF.

As for this clonotype: A single base separates this from a much larger clone, so it may be a read error. The chain has TRBV20-1 and TRBJ2-7; possible D gene TRBD2, 6 bases. Germline values: CDR1 DFQATT, CDR2 SNEGSKA (reference sequence). This CDR3 comprises 15 residues. The CDR3 loop is CSAGGNFLSSYKQYF. CDR3 nucleotide sequence: TGCAGTGCTGGAGGGAATTTTCTCAGCTCCTACAAGCAGTACTTC.

This clonotype has only a few counts. This chain joins TRBV12-3 or TRBV12-4 and TRBJ2-2; TRBD2 aligns across 13 bases. The CDR3 extends over 18 amino acids. The ends lost 6 bases at V and 2 bases at J; junction bases unmatched: 9. The CDR3 bases are TGTGCCAGCAGGGGACTGACTAGCGGGGGGCGTAACACCGGGGAGCTGTTTTTT. Translating it yields CASRGLTSGGRNTGELFF.

This clonotype was seen just once. This could be a read error, since a much larger clone is one nucleotide away. The CDR3 DNA is TGCAGTGCTGAGGACACCAGCTCCTACAATGAGCAGTACTTC. This translates into CSAEDTSSYNEQYF. V usage is TRBV20-1 and J usage is TRBJ2-5, with D perhaps matching TRBD1 (5 bases). The CDR3 loop spans 14 amino acids. V shed 5 bases and J shed 11 bases, with 24 bases lying between them. CDR1 DFQATT and CDR2 SNEGSKA come from the germline V gene (reference sequence).